This record concerns one T cell receptor beta chain sequence. Its antigen is still unknown. It was across several immunoSEQ plates that each subset's genomic DNA was evenly split. Repertoires were generated with immunoSEQ multiplex PCR, while TCRdb's copy carries only in-frame clones and drops some. The sample consists of roughly 2.6 million clones, more than 80% of them appearing once. V gave up 10 bases and J gave up 6 bases; unmatched junction bases: 18. Germline-derived CDR1 and CDR2 are MNHEY and SMNVEV (reference sequence). This CDR3 region has 16 residues. The source of the sample is a study of shared clonotypes between healthy human individuals. Overall study results and limits: The sole specimen, blood, was sampled, and tissue repertoires likely differ.

The V and J genes are TRBV27 and TRBJ1-5; 7 nucleotides match TRBD1. Sequencing input: naive CD4+ T cells sorted from blood. Subset in this sample: CD45RA+ positively selected. The receptor was isolated from a man younger than 35 in good health. The DNA for the CDR3 is TGTGCCACGAGGCGAGGGGGCGCTTCGGTGGTTCAGCCCCAGCATTTT. It codes for CATRRGGASVVQPQHF.